The clone carrying this T cell receptor beta chain was detected ten times or more. Its antigen is as yet unknown. The sample originates from a study of CD8 T cells in ankylosing spondylitis. Preparation of TCR beta libraries was done by quantitative 5'-RACE with molecular barcodes. TCRdb re-derived calls from the 5' RACE reads in MiXCR, one entry per CDR3 protein. The table has around 25,000 distinct CDR3 sequences, under 3% seen once. Whole-study findings and limits: Several of the motif variants were reported before in synovial fluid and blood from reactive arthritis. What seemed typical of ankylosing spondylitis blood was a TCR beta motif built from about eight highly homologous variants. The study looked at matched synovial fluid samples from ankylosing spondylitis patients. Disease-linked clones were reported to be significantly enriched there.

The sample was blood, either unsorted or a sorted T cell fraction (not recorded which). The receptor comes from a female donor with ankylosing spondylitis or in good health (not recorded which).

Written as DNA, the CDR3 is TGTGCCAGCAGCGTAGGAGGGGGGGCCCTTTACAATGAGCAGTTCTTC. Translation: CASSVGGGALYNEQFF. The rearrangement links TRBV9 to TRBJ2-1; maybe TRBD2 (7 bases). Trimming pared 0 bases from V and 4 bases from J, leaving 14 bases between. The CDR3 runs 16 residues. Germline CDR1 reads SGDLS; CDR2 reads YYNGEE.